This TCR beta chain was found in a study of T cells in Graves' hyperthyroidism and ophthalmopathy. Broader study findings: Blood also showed most of the thyroid clonotypes that were expanded above 0.001.

This clonotype was seen a single time. Its specificity is unknown. Using RNA transcripts as the source, TCR beta CDR3 regions were amplified. Using the HTBI primer set, a first-round RT-PCR was run on the TCR CDR3. Each CDR3 protein is one row after TCRdb ran MiXCR on the multiplex PCR reads. The repertoire holds about 520,000 distinct CDR3 sequences, with approximately 25% as singletons. V gave up 5 bases and J gave up 5 bases, with 19 bases separating them. The CDR3 spans 16 residues. Germline V lookup: CDR1 SGHAT, CDR2 FQDESV (reference sequence). The sequencing sample was made of blood. The rearrangement links TRBV11-1 to TRBJ1-5; D might be TRBD1 (5 bases). The TCR was taken from a woman in her twenties or thirties with Graves' ophthalmopathy. As DNA, the CDR3 is TGTGCCAGCAGCCTAGGCGAGGGGATGGGAGATCAGCCCCAGCATTTT. This translates into CASSLGEGMGDQPQHF.